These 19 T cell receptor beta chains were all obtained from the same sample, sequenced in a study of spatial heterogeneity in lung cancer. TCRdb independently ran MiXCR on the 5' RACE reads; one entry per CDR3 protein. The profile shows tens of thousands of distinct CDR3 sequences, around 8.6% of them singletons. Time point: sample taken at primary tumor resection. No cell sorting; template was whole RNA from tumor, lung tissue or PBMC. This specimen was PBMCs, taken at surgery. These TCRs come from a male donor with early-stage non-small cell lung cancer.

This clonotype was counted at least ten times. The chain's CDR3 is CASLYARSSYNEQFF. CDR3 in DNA: TGTGCCAGCTTATACGCTCGGAGCTCCTACAATGAGCAGTTCTTC. V gene TRBV2 combines with J gene TRBJ2-1; D is unresolved. From germline, CDR1 is SNHLY and CDR2 FYNNEI. The CDR3 has 15 residues. V was shortened by 8 bases and J by 0 bases, with 14 bases between the two germline ends.

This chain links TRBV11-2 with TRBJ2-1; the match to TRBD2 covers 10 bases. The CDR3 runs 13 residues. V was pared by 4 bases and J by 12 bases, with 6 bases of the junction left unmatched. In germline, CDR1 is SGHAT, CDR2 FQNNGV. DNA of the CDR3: TGTGCCAGCAGCTCCAGGACTAGCGGTCGGCAGTTCTTC. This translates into CASSSRTSGRQFF.

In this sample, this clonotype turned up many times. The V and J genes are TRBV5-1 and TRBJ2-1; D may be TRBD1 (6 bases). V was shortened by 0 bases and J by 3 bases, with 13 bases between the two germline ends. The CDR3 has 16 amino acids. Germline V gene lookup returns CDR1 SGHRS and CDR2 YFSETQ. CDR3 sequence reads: CASSLGQGINYNEQFF. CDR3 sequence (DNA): TGCGCCAGCAGCTTGGGCCAGGGGATAAACTACAATGAGCAGTTCTTC. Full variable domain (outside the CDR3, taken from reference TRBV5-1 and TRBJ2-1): KAGVTQTPRYLIKTRGQQVTLSCSPISGHRSVSWYQQTPGQGLQFLFEYFSETQRNKGNFPGRFSGRQFSNSRSEMNVSTLELGDSALYLCASSLGQGINYNEQFFGPGTRLTVL.

CDR3 amino acids: CAISEWGSDTQYF. Here the CDR3 DNA reads TGTGCCATCAGTGAGTGGGGTTCAGATACGCAGTATTTT. This sequence joins TRBV10-3 and TRBJ2-3; D remains unclear. The CDR3 has 13 amino acids. Germline V gene lookup returns CDR1 ENHRY and CDR2 SYGVKD. V shed 1 base and J shed 4 bases, with 6 bases lying between them.

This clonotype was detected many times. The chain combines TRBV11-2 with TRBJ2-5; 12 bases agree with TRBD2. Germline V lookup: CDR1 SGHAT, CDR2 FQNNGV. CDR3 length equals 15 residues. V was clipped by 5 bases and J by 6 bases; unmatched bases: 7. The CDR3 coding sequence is TGTGCCAGCAGCCTAGCGGGAGGGCCGGGAAAGACCCAGTACTTC. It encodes CASSLAGGPGKTQYF.

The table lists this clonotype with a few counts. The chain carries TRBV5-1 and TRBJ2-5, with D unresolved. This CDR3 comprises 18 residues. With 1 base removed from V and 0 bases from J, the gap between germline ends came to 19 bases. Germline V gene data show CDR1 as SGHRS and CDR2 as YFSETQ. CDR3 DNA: TGCGCCAGCAGCTTGATCGGAAGGCGCGCCGGGTACCAAGAGACCCAGTACTTC. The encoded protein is CASSLIGRRAGYQETQYF.

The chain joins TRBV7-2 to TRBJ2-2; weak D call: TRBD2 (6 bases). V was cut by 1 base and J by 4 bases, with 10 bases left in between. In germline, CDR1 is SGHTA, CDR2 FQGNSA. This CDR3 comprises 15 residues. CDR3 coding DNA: TGTGCCAGCAGCTTAGAGCCAGCGGGCACCGGGGAGCTGTTTTTT. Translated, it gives CASSLEPAGTGELFF.

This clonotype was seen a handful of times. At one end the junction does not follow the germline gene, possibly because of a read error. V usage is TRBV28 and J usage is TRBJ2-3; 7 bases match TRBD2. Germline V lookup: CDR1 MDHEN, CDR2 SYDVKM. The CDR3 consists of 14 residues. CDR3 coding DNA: TGTGCCAGCAGTTTAGTGAGCGGGGACCGAAGCAGGGATTTT. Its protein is CASSLVSGDRSRDF.

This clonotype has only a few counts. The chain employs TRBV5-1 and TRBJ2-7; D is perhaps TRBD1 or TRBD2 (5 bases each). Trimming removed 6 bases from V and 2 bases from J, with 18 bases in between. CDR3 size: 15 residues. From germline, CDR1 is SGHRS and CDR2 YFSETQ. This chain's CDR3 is CASTPDSVGAYEQYF. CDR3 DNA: TGCGCCAGCACCCCTGATAGCGTGGGGGCCTACGAGCAGTACTTC.

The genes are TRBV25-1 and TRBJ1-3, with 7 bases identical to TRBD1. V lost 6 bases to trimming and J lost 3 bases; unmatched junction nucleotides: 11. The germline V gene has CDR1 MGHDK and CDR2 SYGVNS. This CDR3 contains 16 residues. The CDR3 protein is CASRRTGTAFGNTIYF. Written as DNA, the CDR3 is TGTGCCAGCAGAAGAACCGGGACAGCGTTTGGAAACACCATATATTTT.

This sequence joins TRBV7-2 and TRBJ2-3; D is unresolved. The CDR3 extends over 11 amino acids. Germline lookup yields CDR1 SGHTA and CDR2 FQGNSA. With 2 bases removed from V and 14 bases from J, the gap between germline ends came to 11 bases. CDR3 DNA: TGTGCCAGCAGCTTAACGCTCCTGACGTATTTT. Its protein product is CASSLTLLTYF. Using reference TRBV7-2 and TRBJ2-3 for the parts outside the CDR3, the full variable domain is GAGVSQSPSNKVTEKGKDVELRCDPISGHTALYWYRQSLGQGLEFLIYFQGNSAPDKSGLPSDRFSAERTGGSVSTLTIQRTQQEDSAVYLCASSLTLLTYFGPGTRLTVL.

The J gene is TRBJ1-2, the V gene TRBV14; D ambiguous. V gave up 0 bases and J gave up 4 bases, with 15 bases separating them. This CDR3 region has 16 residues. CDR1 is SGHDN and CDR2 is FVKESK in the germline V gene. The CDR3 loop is CASSQDRTASIYGYTF. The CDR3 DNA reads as TGTGCCAGCAGCCAAGATAGAACCGCCTCTATCTATGGCTACACCTTC.

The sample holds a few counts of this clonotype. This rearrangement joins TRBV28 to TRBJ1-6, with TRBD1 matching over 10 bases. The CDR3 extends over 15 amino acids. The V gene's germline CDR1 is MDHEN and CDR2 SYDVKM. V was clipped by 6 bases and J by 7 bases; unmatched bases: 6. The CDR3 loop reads CASRNRDRGNSPLHF. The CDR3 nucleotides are TGTGCCAGCAGGAACCGGGACAGGGGAAATTCACCCCTCCACTTT.

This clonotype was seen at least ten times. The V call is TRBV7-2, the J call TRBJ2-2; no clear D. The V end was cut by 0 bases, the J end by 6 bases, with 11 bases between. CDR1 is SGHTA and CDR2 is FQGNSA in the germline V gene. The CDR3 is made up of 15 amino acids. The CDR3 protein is CASSLARVVAGELFF. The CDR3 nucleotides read TGTGCCAGCAGCTTAGCGCGAGTGGTGGCCGGGGAGCTGTTTTTT.

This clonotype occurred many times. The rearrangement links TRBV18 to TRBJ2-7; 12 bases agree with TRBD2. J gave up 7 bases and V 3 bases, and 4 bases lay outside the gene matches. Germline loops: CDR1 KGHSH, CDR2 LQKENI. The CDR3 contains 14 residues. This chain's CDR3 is CASSPTSGGNEQYF. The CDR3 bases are TGTGCCAGCTCACCGACTAGCGGGGGTAATGAGCAGTACTTC.

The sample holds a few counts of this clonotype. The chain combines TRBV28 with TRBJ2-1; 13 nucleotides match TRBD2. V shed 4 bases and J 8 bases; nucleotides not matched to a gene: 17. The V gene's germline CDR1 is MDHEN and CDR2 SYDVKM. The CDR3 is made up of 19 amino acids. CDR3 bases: TGTGCCAGCAGTTCTACTAGCGGGAGGGCCAAGTTTGGGTTGGATGAGCAGTTCTTC. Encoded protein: CASSSTSGRAKFGLDEQFF.

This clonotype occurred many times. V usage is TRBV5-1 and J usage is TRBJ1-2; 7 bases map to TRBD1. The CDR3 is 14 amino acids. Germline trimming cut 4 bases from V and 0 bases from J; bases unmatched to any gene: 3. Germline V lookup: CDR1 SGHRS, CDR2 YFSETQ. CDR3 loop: CASSIGTANYGYTF. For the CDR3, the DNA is TGCGCCAGCAGCATTGGGACAGCTAACTATGGCTACACCTTC.

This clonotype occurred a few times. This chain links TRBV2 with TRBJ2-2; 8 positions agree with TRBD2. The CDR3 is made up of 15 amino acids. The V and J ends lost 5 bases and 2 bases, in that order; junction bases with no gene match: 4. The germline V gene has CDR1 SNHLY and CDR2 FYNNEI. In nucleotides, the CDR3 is TGTGCCAGCAGTCCTAGCGGGTCCAACACCGGGGAGCTGTTTTTT. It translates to CASSPSGSNTGELFF. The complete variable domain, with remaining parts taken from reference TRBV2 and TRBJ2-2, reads EPEVTQTPSHQVTQMGQEVILRCVPISNHLYFYWYRQILGQKVEFLVSFYNNEISEKSEIFDDQFSVERPDGSNFTLKIRSTKLEDSAMYFCASSPSGSNTGELFFGEGSRLTVL.

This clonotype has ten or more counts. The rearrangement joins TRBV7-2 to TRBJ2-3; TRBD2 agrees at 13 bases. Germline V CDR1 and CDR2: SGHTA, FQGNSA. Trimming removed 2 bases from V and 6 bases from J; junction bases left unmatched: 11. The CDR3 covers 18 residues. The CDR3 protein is CASSLKRTSGRGSDTQYF. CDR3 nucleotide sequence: TGTGCCAGCAGCTTAAAGAGGACTAGCGGGAGAGGTAGCGATACGCAGTATTTT.